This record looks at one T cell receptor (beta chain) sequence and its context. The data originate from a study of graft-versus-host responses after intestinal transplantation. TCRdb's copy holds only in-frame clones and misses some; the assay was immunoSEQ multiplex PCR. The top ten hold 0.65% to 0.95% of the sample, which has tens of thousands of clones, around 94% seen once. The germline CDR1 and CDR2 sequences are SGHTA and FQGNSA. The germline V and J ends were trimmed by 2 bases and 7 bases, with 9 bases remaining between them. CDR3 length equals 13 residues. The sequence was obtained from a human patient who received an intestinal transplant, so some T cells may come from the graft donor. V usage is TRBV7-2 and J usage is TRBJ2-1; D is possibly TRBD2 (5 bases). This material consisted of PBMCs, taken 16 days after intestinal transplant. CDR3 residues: CASSLSPGNEQFF. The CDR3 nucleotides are TGTGCCAGCAGCTTAAGTCCGGGGAATGAGCAGTTCTTC.